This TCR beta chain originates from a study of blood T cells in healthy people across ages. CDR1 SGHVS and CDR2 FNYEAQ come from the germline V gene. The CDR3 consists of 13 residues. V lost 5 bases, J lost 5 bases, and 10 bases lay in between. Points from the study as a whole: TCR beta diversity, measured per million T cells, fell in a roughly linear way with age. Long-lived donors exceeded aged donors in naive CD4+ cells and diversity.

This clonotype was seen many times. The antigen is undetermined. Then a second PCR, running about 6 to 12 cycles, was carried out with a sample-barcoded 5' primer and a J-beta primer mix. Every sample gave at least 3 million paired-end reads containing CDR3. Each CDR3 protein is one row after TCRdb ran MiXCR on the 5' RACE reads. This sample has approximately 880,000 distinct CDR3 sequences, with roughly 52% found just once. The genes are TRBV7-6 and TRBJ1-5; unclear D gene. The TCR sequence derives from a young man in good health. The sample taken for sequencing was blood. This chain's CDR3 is CASSTRVDQPQHF. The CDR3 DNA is TGTGCCAGCAGCACCCGTGTAGATCAGCCCCAGCATTTT.